This passage covers 14 T cell receptor beta chains from one sample sequenced in a study of patients and donors after allogeneic stem cell transplantation. MiXCR was run by TCRdb on the RT-PCR reads, yielding one entry per CDR3 protein. The sample yields over 150,000 distinct CDR3 sequences, approximately 41% seen once. Specimen: blood, either unsorted or a sorted T cell fraction (not recorded which). Receptors were obtained from a human donor who was either an allogeneic HSCT recipient or a stem cell or donor lymphocyte infusion donor (not recorded which). It is not recorded whose cells these are; they may come from a transplant donor.

This sequence joins TRBV3-1 and TRBJ2-2; D is uncertain. This CDR3 is 11 amino acids long. In germline, CDR1 is LGHDT, CDR2 YNNKEL (reference sequence). The germline V and J ends were trimmed by 6 bases and 2 bases, with 1 base remaining between them. This chain's CDR3 is CASSNTGELFF. DNA for the CDR3: TGTGCCAGCAGTAACACCGGGGAGCTGTTTTTT.

This clonotype came up a few times. The rearrangement joins TRBV30 to TRBJ1-5; D gene uncertain. Germline V gene data show CDR1 as GTSNPN and CDR2 as SVGIG (reference sequence). CDR3 size: 15 residues. The ends were cut back, 0 bases at V and 3 bases at J, with 12 bases in the middle. CDR3 nucleotides: TGTGCCTGGAGTGTAGGAGGAAGCAACAATCAGCCCCAGCATTTT. The encoded protein is CAWSVGGSNNQPQHF.

This clonotype appeared a single time. The V call is TRBV6-5, the J call TRBJ2-1, with D possibly TRBD1 on 6 matching bases. V dropped 7 bases and J dropped 4 bases, with 11 bases sitting between them. Germline V CDR1 and CDR2: MNHEY, SVGAGI. The CDR3 spans 13 residues. The CDR3 region has the DNA TGTGCCAGCACCGAGGACAGTTACAATGAGCAGTTCTTC. Its protein product is CASTEDSYNEQFF.

This chain joins TRBV7-2 and TRBJ1-2; no clear D. The CDR3 sequence is 15 residues long. CDR1 is SGHTA, CDR2 FQGNSA, per germline. Between the trimmed V and J ends, which lost 0 bases and 4 bases, there was a span of 12 bases. CDR3 protein: CASSLAWASSYGYTF. The CDR3 region has the DNA TGTGCCAGCAGCTTAGCGTGGGCCTCCTCCTATGGCTACACCTTC.

This clonotype was seen a few times. The chain is built from TRBV9 and TRBJ1-4; possible D gene TRBD1, 5 bases. Trimming cost V 3 bases and J 12 bases, with 21 bases left between them. CDR3 length equals 15 residues. Germline V lookup: CDR1 SGDLS, CDR2 YYNGEE. Here the CDR3 reads CASSGHGGATRELFF. Written as DNA, the CDR3 is TGTGCCAGCAGCGGCCACGGAGGGGCAACCCGGGAACTGTTTTTT. The complete variable domain, with remaining parts taken from reference TRBV9 and TRBJ1-4, reads DSGVTQTPKHLITATGQRVTLRCSPRSGDLSVYWYQQSLDQGLQFLIQYYNGEERAKGNILERFSAQQFPDLHSELNLSSLELGDSALYFCASSGHGGATRELFFGSGTQLSVL.

The rearrangement joins TRBV25-1 to TRBJ1-1; unclear D gene. Trimming took 4 bases from V and 7 from J, leaving 10 bases between them. Germline assignment: CDR1 MGHDK and CDR2 SYGVNS. The CDR3 is made up of 12 amino acids. The CDR3 loop reads CASSVWEGEAFF. In DNA, the CDR3 is TGTGCCAGCAGTGTCTGGGAGGGTGAAGCTTTCTTT.

The chain links TRBV2 to TRBJ1-2; 7 positions match TRBD1. CDR1 and CDR2 (germline): SNHLY, FYNNEI. After removal of 4 bases from V and 4 bases from J, the junction contained 0 bases not matched to a gene. This CDR3 is built from 12 residues. The CDR3 DNA is TGTGCCAGCAGTGGGGACAGCTATGGCTACACCTTC. This translates into CASSGDSYGYTF.

In its sample, this clonotype was seen a few times. The chain combines TRBV16 with TRBJ1-2; perhaps TRBD1 as D (5 bases). CDR3 size: 16 residues. Trimming removed 1 base at V and 4 bases at J, with 16 bases between. The germline CDR1 and CDR2 sequences are KGHSY and FQNENV. The CDR3 nucleotides are TGTGCCAGCAGCCAATTGCGACAGCCGGTGGTCTATGGCTACACCTTC. It specifies CASSQLRQPVVYGYTF.

This clonotype occurred a few times. The CDR3 loop is CASSSRRVTEAFF. The CDR3 bases are TGTGCCAGCAGCTCAAGGAGGGTTACTGAAGCTTTCTTT. V is TRBV11-2 and J is TRBJ1-1, with no clear D. The V gene's germline CDR1 is SGHAT and CDR2 FQNNGV. The CDR3 spans 13 residues. The V end lost 4 bases, the J end lost 5 bases, and 11 bases lay between the germline ends.

The V gene is TRBV12-3 or TRBV12-4, the J gene TRBJ2-4; D is ambiguous. The CDR3 length is 17 residues. Between the trimmed V and J ends, which lost 3 bases and 2 bases, there was a span of 17 bases. CDR3 in DNA: TGTGCCAGCAGTTTTTTTAGTAGTTGGGAAACCAAAAACATTCAGTACTTC. Its protein product is CASSFFSSWETKNIQYF.

CDR3 protein: CASSYSTGHGYTF. Written as DNA, the CDR3 is TGTGCCAGCAGTTACTCGACAGGGCATGGCTACACCTTC. The chain links TRBV6-5 to TRBJ1-2, with 7 positions matching TRBD1. The CDR3 runs 13 residues. V was clipped by 0 bases and J by 6 bases; unmatched bases: 1. Germline CDR1 is MNHEY and CDR2 is SVGAGI.

This sequence joins TRBV27 and TRBJ2-2, with D uncertain. This CDR3 region has 13 residues. In germline, CDR1 is MNHEY, CDR2 SMNVEV (reference sequence). V dropped 2 bases and J dropped 1 base, with 2 bases sitting between them. CDR3 sequence (DNA): TGTGCCAGCAGTTTAAGGAACACCGGGGAGCTGTTTTTT. This sequence encodes CASSLRNTGELFF.

The rearrangement joins TRBV6-5 to TRBJ2-3, with D maybe TRBD2 (6 bases). Germline assignment: CDR1 MNHEY and CDR2 SVGAGI. Trimming shortened V by 7 bases and J by 0 bases, and 14 bases separated the two germline ends. The CDR3 is made up of 15 amino acids. The CDR3 DNA reads as TGTGCCAGCAATCGCGGGACTTTTAGCACAGATACGCAGTATTTT. This codes for CASNRGTFSTDTQYF.

J is TRBJ1-1 and V is TRBV5-1, with D perhaps matching TRBD1 (6 bases). Germline loops: CDR1 SGHRS, CDR2 YFSETQ. The CDR3 is 17 amino acids. Deletions cut 7 bases from V and 3 bases from J, with 25 bases between. DNA of the CDR3: TGCGCCAGCTCCGCCGGGAACCTTCAAAGGGGGGACACTGAAGCTTTCTTT. This gives the protein CASSAGNLQRGDTEAFF.